This T cell receptor beta chain emerged from a study of CD8+CD57+ T cells in acquired aplastic anemia. Genomic DNA provided the template from which TCR beta VDJ and CDR3 profiles were obtained. TCRdb ran MiXCR on the reads and lists one entry per CDR3 protein. The sample yields around 250,000 distinct CDR3 sequences, around three fifths seen once. Germline V gene sequence: CDR1 SGHRS, CDR2 YFSETQ. This CDR3 comprises 14 residues. V was cut by 3 bases and J by 2 bases, with 6 bases left in between. This clonotype came up many times. The source of this sequence is a human donor with severe aplastic anemia or a healthy control (not recorded which). The chain uses TRBV5-1 and TRBJ2-6; D gene unclear. The sample comprised sorted CD4+, CD8+, or CD8+CD57+ T cells (not recorded which) from PBMCs. This CDR3 is CASSSLAGANVLTF. CDR3 coding DNA: TGCGCCAGCAGCTCTCTAGCTGGGGCCAACGTCCTGACTTTC.